A selection of T cell receptor beta chains follows, all from one sample in a study of cytomegalovirus exposure and HLA in healthy donors. Profiled with immunoSEQ multiplex PCR; TCRdb holds only in-frame clones, not every one. The repertoire holds about 81,000 clones, with 77% as singletons. The specimen was PBMCs. The receptors here all came from a man between 45 and 60 years old in good health and CMV-seropositive. The CDR3 runs from the conserved cysteine through the conserved F or W. Fields, in order: CDR3 protein, CDR3 DNA, V gene, clone size, J gene, D gene. The D gene is left open where the match is weak. Clone size is given for some rows only: seen once, a few or many times, or a class if the clone is expanded.

CASSLYRGHTQYF	TGTGCCAGCAGTTTATACAGGGGTCATACGCAGTATTTT	TRBV27	.	TRBJ2-3	TRBD1
CASSSGGYNSPLHF	TGTGCCAGCAGCTCCGGCGGATATAATTCACCCCTCCACTTT	TRBV5-4	few	TRBJ1-6	.
CSVEVVASGSMKTQYF	TGCAGCGTTGAAGTTGTGGCTAGCGGGAGTATGAAGACCCAGTACTTC	TRBV29-1	.	TRBJ2-5	TRBD2
CASSIETSTISSYNEQFF	TGTGCCAGTAGTATCGAGACTAGCACAATTAGCTCCTACAATGAGCAGTTCTTC	TRBV19	.	TRBJ2-1	TRBD2
CASSHPGLNTGELFF	TGTGCCAGCAGCCACCCGGGACTAAACACCGGGGAGCTGTTTTTT	TRBV11-2	.	TRBJ2-2	TRBD2
CASSRVTGDGTEAFF	TGTGCCAGCTCACGGGTGACAGGGGATGGCACTGAAGCTTTCTTT	TRBV18	once	TRBJ1-1	TRBD1
CSAKLVNEQYF	TGCAGTGCCAAACTAGTAAACGAGCAGTACTTC	TRBV20-1	few	TRBJ2-7	.
CATPRGSSYNEQFF	TGTGCCACCCCGCGCGGGAGCTCCTACAATGAGCAGTTCTTC	TRBV6-1	.	TRBJ2-1	TRBD2
CASSPGQGARETQYF	TGTGCCAGCTCACCAGGACAGGGGGCGAGAGAGACCCAGTACTTC	TRBV18	.	TRBJ2-5	TRBD1
CASSLGGSGNTEAFF	TGTGCCAGCAGCTTAGGTGGGTCAGGGAACACTGAAGCTTTCTTT	TRBV11-3	once	TRBJ1-1	.
CASSPAGGYPFEQYF	TGCGCCAGCTCACCTGCGGGAGGGTACCCCTTTGAGCAGTACTTC	TRBV18	.	TRBJ2-7	TRBD2
CARSLKDRGSGANGLTF	TGTGCCAGAAGCTTGAAGGACAGGGGTTCGGGGGCCAACGGCCTGACTTTC	TRBV5-3	few	TRBJ2-6	TRBD1